The T cell receptor beta chain under discussion was sequenced for a study of blood T cell repertoires in COVID-19. This CDR3 comprises 15 residues. Germline lookup yields CDR1 LNHDA and CDR2 SQIVND (reference sequence). The V gene lost 8 bases and the J gene lost 3 bases, with 20 bases spanning the gap. The authors' processing: Reference gene primer amplification yielded estimated nucleated cell counts. Clones were read by immunoSEQ multiplex PCR, and TCRdb kept only the in-frame ones, dropping some. The DNA gave D and trimming, while V, J and clone size come from that table. Among about 76,000 clones listed, 75% to 85% were seen once.

The V and J genes are TRBV19 and TRBJ2-7; maybe TRBD1 (5 bases). The origin of this receptor is a human donor in a cohort sampled during active COVID-19. Input material: peripheral blood. This CDR3 is CASVKSTDIHYEQYF. CDR3 nucleotide sequence: TGTGCCAGTGTGAAATCGACAGACATTCACTACGAGCAGTACTTC.